A single T cell receptor (beta chain) is shown here with its context. The record originates from a study of blood T cell repertoires in COVID-19. Background on the study: Samples taken during acute and convalescent COVID-19 were collected in the United States, Italy and Spain. PBMCs, B-cell-depleted T cells, or T cells were the source of the cDNA or gDNA that made up the material.

Participants' reported clinical history set cohort assignment. The germline V gene has CDR1 SGDLS and CDR2 YYNGEE. There are 15 residues in the CDR3. With 0 bases clipped from V and 4 bases from J, the junction kept 6 bases outside the gene matches. Original methodology: Amplification of reference gene primers was used by the study to estimate nucleated cell counts. Only in-frame clones appear in the TCRdb table, and some are missing; sequencing was by immunoSEQ multiplex PCR. The V and J calls and clone size are taken from that table; D and trimming were inferred from the DNA. The sample records more than 350,000 clones, around nine tenths being singletons.

The TCR was taken from a woman between 18 and 29 years old who had been exposed to COVID-19. The sample comprised PBMCs or T cells enriched from blood (not recorded which). V and J are TRBV9 and TRBJ2-5, with TRBD1 identical over 7 bases. The CDR3 region has the DNA TGTGCCAGCAGCGTAGAAGGGGGCCGGCTAGAGACCCAGTACTTC. Translating gives CASSVEGGRLETQYF.